This T cell receptor (beta chain) was sequenced during a study of cytotoxic CD8 clonotypes in ibrutinib-treated CLL. For the study at large: IGHV unmutated 17 to 18; relapsed/refractory some ten; treatment-naive around 14.

This clone was recorded once. The germline V and J ends were trimmed by 8 bases and 0 bases, with 11 bases remaining between them. CDR1 and CDR2 from the germline V gene are LNHDA and SQIVND (reference sequence). The CDR3 is 13 amino acids. Here immunoSEQ multiplex PCR was the method, and the copy in TCRdb shows in-frame clones only, minus some. The table records fewer than 300,000 clones, roughly three quarters of them present only once. This specimen consisted of PBMCs, obtained at disease progression, from a patient treated with ibrutinib. The chain recombines TRBV19 with TRBJ2-7; D is possibly TRBD1 (6 bases). The receptor comes from a human donor with chronic lymphocytic leukemia. The CDR3 spells CASSTGSSYEQYF. CDR3 nucleotide sequence: TGTGCCAGTTCGACAGGCAGCTCCTACGAGCAGTACTTC.